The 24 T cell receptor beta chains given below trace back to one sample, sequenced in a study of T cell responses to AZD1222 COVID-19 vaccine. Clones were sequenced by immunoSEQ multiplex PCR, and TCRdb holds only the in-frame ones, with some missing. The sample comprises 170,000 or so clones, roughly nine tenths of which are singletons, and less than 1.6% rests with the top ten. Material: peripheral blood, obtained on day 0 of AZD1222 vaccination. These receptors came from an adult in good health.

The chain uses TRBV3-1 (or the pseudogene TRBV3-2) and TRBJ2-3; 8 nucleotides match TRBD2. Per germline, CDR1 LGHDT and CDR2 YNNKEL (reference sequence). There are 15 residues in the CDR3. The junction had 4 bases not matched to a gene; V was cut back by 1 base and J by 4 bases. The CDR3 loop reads CASSQVRGGADTQYF. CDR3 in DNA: TGTGCCAGCAGCCAAGTCCGGGGGGGCGCAGATACGCAGTATTTT.

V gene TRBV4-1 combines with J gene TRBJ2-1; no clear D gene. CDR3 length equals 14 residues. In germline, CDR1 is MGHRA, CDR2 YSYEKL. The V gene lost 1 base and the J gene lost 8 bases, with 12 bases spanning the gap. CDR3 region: CASSQGPQVDEQFF. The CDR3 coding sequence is TGCGCCAGCAGCCAAGGTCCCCAGGTCGATGAGCAGTTCTTC.

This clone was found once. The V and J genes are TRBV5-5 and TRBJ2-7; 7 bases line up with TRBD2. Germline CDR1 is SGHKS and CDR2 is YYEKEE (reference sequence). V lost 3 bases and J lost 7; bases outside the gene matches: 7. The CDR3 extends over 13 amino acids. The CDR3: CASSSGPAGEQYF. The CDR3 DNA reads TGTGCCAGCAGCTCCGGGCCAGCGGGGGAGCAGTACTTC. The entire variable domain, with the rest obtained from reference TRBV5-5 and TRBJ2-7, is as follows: DAGVTQSPTHLIKTRGQQVTLRCSPISGHKSVSWYQQVLGQGPQFIFQYYEKEERGRGNFPDRFSARQFPNYSSELNVNALLLGDSALYLCASSSGPAGEQYFGPGTRLTVT.

In DNA, the CDR3 is TGTGCCACCAGTGACGCGGACGAAAAACTGTTTTTT. As protein: CATSDADEKLFF. The chain recombines TRBV24-1 with TRBJ1-4; no firm D call. With 4 bases removed from V and 8 bases from J, the gap between germline ends came to 7 bases. Germline V CDR1 and CDR2: KGHDR, SFDVKD. This CDR3 spans 12 amino acids.

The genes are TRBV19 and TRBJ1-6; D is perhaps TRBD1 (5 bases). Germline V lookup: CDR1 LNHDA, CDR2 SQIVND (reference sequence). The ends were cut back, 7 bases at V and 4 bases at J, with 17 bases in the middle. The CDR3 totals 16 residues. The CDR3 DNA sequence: TGTGCCAGTACTCCCGAGGGGTATAGGTATAATTCACCCCTCCACTTT. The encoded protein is CASTPEGYRYNSPLHF.

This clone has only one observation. In DNA, the CDR3 is TGTGCCAGCAGCTTGTCATATCAGGGCTTCGATCAGCCCCAGCATTTT. Protein: CASSLSYQGFDQPQHF. The chain recombines TRBV5-6 with TRBJ1-5; D possibly corresponds to TRBD1 (5 bases). The CDR3 runs 16 residues. The V end lost 1 base, the J end lost 5 bases, and 16 bases lay between the germline ends. The V gene's germline CDR1 is SGHDT and CDR2 YYEEEE.

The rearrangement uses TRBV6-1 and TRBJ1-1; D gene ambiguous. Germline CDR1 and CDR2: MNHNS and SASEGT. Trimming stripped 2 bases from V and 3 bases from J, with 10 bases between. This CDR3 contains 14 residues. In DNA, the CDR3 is TGTGCCAGCAGTGAATTTCGCAGATACACTGAAGCTTTCTTT. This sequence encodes CASSEFRRYTEAFF.

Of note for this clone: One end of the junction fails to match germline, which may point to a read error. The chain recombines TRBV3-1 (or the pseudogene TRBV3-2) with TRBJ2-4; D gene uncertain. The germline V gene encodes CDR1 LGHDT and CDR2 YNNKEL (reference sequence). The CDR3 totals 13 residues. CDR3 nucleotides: TGTGCCAGCAGCCAAACGGCCAGAAACATTCAGTACTTC. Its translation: CASSQTARNIQYF.

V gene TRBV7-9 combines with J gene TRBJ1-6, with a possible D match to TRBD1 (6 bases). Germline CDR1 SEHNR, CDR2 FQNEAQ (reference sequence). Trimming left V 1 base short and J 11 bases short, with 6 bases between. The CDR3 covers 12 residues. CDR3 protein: CASSLEGAPLHF. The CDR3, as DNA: TGTGCCAGCAGCTTAGAGGGGGCACCCCTCCACTTT.

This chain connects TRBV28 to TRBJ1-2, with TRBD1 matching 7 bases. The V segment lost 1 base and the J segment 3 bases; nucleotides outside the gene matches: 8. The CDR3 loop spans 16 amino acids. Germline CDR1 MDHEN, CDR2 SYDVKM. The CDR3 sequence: CASSLFGTAGDYGYTF. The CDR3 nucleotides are TGTGCCAGCAGTTTATTCGGGACAGCAGGTGACTATGGCTACACCTTC.

CDR3 sequence: CASSYRQADYEQYF. CDR3 DNA: TGTGCCAGCAGCTACCGACAAGCCGACTACGAGCAGTACTTC. V and J are TRBV5-8 and TRBJ2-7; D call uncertain. Germline V gene lookup returns CDR1 SGHTS and CDR2 YDEGEE. V gave up 3 bases and J gave up 3 bases, with 13 bases separating them. The CDR3 runs 14 residues.

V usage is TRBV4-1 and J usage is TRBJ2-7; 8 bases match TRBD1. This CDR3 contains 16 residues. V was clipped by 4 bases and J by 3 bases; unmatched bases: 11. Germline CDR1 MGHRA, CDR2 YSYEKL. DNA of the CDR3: TGCGCCAGCAGCCTCAAAATATACAGGGGGAACTACGAGCAGTACTTC. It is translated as CASSLKIYRGNYEQYF.

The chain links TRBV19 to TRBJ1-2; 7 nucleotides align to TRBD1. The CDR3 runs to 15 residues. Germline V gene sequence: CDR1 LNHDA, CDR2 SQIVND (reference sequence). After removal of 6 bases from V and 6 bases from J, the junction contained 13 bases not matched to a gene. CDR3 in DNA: TGTGCCAGTAGCCCCAGGGGGGGGGCGCGAGATGGCTACACCTTC. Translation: CASSPRGGARDGYTF.

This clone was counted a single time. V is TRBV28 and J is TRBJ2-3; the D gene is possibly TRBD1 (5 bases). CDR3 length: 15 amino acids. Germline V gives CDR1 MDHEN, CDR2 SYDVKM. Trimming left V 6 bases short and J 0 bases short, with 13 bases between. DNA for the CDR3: TGTGCCAGCAGCCCGGACAAAGCTAGCACAGATACGCAGTATTTT. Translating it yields CASSPDKASTDTQYF.

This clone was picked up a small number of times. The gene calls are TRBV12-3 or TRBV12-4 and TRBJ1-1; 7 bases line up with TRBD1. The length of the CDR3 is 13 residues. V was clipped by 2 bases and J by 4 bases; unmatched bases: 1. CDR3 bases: TGTGCCAGCAGTTTAAACAGGGGCACTGAAGCTTTCTTT. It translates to CASSLNRGTEAFF.

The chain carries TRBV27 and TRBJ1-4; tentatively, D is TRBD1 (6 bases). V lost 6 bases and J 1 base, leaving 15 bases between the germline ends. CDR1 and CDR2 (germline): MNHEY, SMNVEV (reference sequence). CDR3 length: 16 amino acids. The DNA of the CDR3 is TGTGCCAGCAGCCCACTGACAGGCGTAACTAATGAAAAACTGTTTTTT. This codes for CASSPLTGVTNEKLFF.

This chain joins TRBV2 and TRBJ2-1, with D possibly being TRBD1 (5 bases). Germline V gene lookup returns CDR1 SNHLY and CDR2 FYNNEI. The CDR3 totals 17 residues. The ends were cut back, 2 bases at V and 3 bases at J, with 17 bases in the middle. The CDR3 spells CASSEPPGRAVYNEQFF. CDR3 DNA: TGTGCCAGCAGTGAACCTCCAGGCAGGGCGGTCTACAATGAGCAGTTCTTC. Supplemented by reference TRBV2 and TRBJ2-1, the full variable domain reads EPEVTQTPSHQVTQMGQEVILRCVPISNHLYFYWYRQILGQKVEFLVSFYNNEISEKSEIFDDQFSVERPDGSNFTLKIRSTKLEDSAMYFCASSEPPGRAVYNEQFFGPGTRLTVL.

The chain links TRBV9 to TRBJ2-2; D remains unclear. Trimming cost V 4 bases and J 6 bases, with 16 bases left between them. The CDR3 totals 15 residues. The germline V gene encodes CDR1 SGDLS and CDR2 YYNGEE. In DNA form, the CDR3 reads TGTGCCAGCAGCCCCCACGCAACTGACCCCGGGGAGCTGTTTTTT. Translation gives CASSPHATDPGELFF.

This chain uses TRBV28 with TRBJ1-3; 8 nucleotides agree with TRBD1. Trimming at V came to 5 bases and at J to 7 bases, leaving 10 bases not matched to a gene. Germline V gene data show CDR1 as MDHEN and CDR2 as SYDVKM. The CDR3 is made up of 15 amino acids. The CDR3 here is CASSKRTGLGNTIYF. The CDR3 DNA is TGTGCCAGCAGTAAACGGACAGGGTTGGGGAACACCATATATTTT.

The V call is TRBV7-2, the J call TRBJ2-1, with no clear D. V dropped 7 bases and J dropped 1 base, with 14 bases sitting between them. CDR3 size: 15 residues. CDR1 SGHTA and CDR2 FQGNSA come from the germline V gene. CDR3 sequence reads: CASTSFQVSYNEQFF. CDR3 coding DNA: TGTGCCAGCACCTCTTTTCAAGTATCCTACAATGAGCAGTTCTTC.

The chain's CDR3 is CASSSASTTTEAFF. CDR3 nucleotides: TGCGCCAGCAGCTCCGCATCAACTACCACTGAAGCTTTCTTT. The chain carries TRBV5-1 and TRBJ1-1; D unclear. The germline V gene has CDR1 SGHRS and CDR2 YFSETQ. Trimming removed 3 bases from V and 4 bases from J, with 13 bases in between. The CDR3 is 14 amino acids.

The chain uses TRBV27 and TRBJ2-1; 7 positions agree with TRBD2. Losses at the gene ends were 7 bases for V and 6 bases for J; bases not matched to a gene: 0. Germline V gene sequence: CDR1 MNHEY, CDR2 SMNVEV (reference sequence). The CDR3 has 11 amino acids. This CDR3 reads CASTGGNEQFF. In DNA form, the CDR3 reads TGTGCCAGCACGGGGGGCAATGAGCAGTTCTTC.

The CDR3 bases are TGCGCCAGCAGCCAAGAAGGAGTAGATGAAGCTTTCTTT. Residues: CASSQEGVDEAFF. The J gene is TRBJ1-1, the V gene TRBV4-1; D is unresolved. The CDR3 totals 13 residues. Germline assignment: CDR1 MGHRA and CDR2 YSYEKL. With 0 bases removed from V and 7 bases from J, the gap between germline ends came to 9 bases.

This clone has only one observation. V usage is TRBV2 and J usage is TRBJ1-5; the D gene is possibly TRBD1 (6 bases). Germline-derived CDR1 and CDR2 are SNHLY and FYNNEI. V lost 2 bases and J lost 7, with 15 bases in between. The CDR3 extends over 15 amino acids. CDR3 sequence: CASSETPRGEQPQHF. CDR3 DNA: TGTGCCAGCAGTGAAACCCCCAGGGGAGAGCAGCCCCAGCATTTT.